This T cell receptor beta chain was sequenced during a study of molecular identifiers for immune sequencing clone quantification (dated by TCRdb to 2016 to 2018). Describing the broader study: In a replicate experiment, RNA from approximately 22,000 or 94,000 naive CD8 T cells was split into five aliquots, four of which were sequenced. CD8 T cells were used in a methods study to benchmark molecular-identifier clustering-based TCR repertoire sequencing (MIDCIRS) and TCR RNA copy counting. What the authors observed across the whole study: In CMV-specific effector cells, over 99% of molecules were held by clones above 20 RNA copies, whereas under 1% of molecules were held by such clones in naive cells. When barcode sub-clustering was left out, chimeric consensus sequences inflated TCR diversity, with chimeras reaching as high as 47%. Spiked-in Jurkat TCR RNA equal to a single cell's worth was reported to be detectable even within 1,100,000 naive CD8 T cells. Spiked-in Jurkat TCR RNA (around 9 copies' worth), which is not part of the donor repertoire, was contained in the naive libraries. Identical TCR molecules sharing a barcode could cause highly expanded clone sizes to be underestimated. Modeling indicated roughly 3.2 TCR RNA copies recovered per cell, compared with around 10 by digital PCR, which implies a capture efficiency of 25% to 35%.

Naive CD8 T cell libraries were made from 20,000 to 1,000,000 sorted cells using 10%, 30% or 50% of purified RNA. On a BD FACSAria II, naive CD8 T cells were FACS-sorted as CD8+CD4-CCR7+CD45RA+ and collected into RLT Plus buffer. Detection sensitivity was tested by spiking Jurkat RNA equal to around 11 TCR copies' worth into samples containing about 17,000-1,000,000 naive CD8 T cells. Enrichment of CD8 T cells was performed with RosetteSep CD8+ T Cell Enrichment Cocktail and Ficoll-Paque, after which ACK red cell lysis was carried out. The library was produced with PCR. TCRdb shows the sequencer as NextSeq 500. Bulk TCR libraries were prepared as previously described, using TCR primers listed in Table S5. Purification of total RNA was performed with the Qiagen AllPrep DNA/RNA kit. Before analysis, reads from multiple sequencing runs of one library were combined. For the original study's pipeline: Reads were retained only if their TCR constant sequence matched exactly, and those retained reads were trimmed to 150 nt and grouped according to their 12-nt molecular barcodes. Reads in each barcode group were sub-clustered using a 15% Levenshtein threshold, and a quality-weighted consensus sequence was built for each RNA molecule. Non-functional sequences were excluded, and lower-count sequences lying one edit away from another sequence were also excluded. On the basis of fitting two negative binomial distributions, barcode sub-clusters with fewer than 20% of the maximum read count were discarded. TCRdb applied fastp at Q25 and MiXCR to the public reads, then kept only in-frame beta chains. Entries are consolidated by CDR3 protein sequence, retaining the most common genes and DNA. It is TCRdb's table, rather than the study itself, that gives the V and J calls and clone size. This sample holds under 800,000 distinct CDR3 sequences; approximately 24% were observed only once. The ten largest clones represent 0.78% of the sample.

Comments on this clonotype: No cognate antigen has been identified for it. The sample holds no much larger clone one base away, and base qualities are not on file.

Sequenced sample: naive CD8+ T cells from blood, with Jurkat cell RNA spiked in. According to the study, the label for this sample's cell subset or site signals: FACS-sorted CD8+CD4-CCR7+CD45RA+ naive T cells. The sequence derives from a human donor in good health. Some libraries in this study had Jurkat cell RNA spiked in.

The nucleotide sequence is given as TGTGCCAGCAGCTTGGAGCAGGGACTAAATACGCAGTATTTT. Translated, it reads CASSLEQGLNTQYF. The rearrangement combines TRBV7-6 with TRBJ2-3, with TRBD2 identical over 7 junction bases. The CDR3 covers 14 residues, taking in both the cysteine and the phenylalanine. Only the CDR3 portion is preserved as DNA: 42 bases, with reading frame beginning at the first base. Clipping removes 3 bases from V and 7 bases from J, with 7 as the unmatched junction base count. The germline V gene sets CDR1 to SGHVS and CDR2 to FNYEAQ.